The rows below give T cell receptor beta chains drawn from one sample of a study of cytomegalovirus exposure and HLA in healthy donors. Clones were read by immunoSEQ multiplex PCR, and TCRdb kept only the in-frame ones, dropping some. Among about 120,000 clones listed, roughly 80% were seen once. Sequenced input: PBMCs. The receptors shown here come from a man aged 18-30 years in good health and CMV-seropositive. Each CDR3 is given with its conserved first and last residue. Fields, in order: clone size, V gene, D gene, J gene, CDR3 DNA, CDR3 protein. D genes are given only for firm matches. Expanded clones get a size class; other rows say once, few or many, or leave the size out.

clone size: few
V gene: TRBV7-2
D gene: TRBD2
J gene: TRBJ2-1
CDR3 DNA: TGTGCCAGCAGCTTAGGGTTCTTGGGGGCTAGCGGGAACCGTGAGCAGTTCTTC
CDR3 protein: CASSLGFLGASGNREQFF

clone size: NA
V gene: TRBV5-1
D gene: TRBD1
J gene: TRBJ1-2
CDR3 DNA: TGCGCCAGCAGGTCCGACAGGGGTCATTATGGCTACACCTTC
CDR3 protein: CASRSDRGHYGYTF

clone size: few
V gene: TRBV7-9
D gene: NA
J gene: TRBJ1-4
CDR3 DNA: TGTGCCAGCAGCTATACACAGGGTTGGGATGAAAAACTGTTTTTT
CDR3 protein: CASSYTQGWDEKLFF

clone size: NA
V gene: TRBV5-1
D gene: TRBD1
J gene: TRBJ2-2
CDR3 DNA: TGCGCCAGCAGCTTGGGGGACAGGGTGACCGTCGGGGAGCTGTTTTTT
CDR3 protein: CASSLGDRVTVGELFF

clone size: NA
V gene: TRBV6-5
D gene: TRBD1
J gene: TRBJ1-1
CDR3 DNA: TGTGCCAGCAGTTACGTGGGACAGAAAGTCACTGAAGCTTTCTTT
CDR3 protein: CASSYVGQKVTEAFF

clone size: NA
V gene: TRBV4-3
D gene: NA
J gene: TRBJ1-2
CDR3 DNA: TGCGCCAGCAGCCAAGATCGGGTAGGCTACTATGGCTACACCTTC
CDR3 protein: CASSQDRVGYYGYTF

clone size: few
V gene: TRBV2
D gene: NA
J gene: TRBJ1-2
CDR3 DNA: TGTGCCAGCAGAGCCAGGAACTATGGCTACACCTTC
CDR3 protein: CASRARNYGYTF

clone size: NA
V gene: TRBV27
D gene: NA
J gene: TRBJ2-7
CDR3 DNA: TGTGCCAGCAGTTGGGGAGTGGACGGGTCCTACGAGCAGTACTTC
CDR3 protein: CASSWGVDGSYEQYF

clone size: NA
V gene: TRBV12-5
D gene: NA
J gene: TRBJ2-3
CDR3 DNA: TGTGCTAGTGGTCTGACCGGGACAGATACGCAGTATTTT
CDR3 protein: CASGLTGTDTQYF

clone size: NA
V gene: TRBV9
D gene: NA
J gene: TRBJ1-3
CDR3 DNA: TGTGCCAGCAGCGTGGCATCTGGAAACACCATATATTTT
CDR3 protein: CASSVASGNTIYF

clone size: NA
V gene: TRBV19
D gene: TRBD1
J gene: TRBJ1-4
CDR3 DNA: TGTGCCAGTAGTCAGACAGGGGGTTTGGCTAATGAAAAACTGTTTTTT
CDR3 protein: CASSQTGGLANEKLFF

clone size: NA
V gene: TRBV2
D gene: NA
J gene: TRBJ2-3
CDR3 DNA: TGTGCCAGTGTACAGGGCTGGGATACGCAGTATTTT
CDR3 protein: CASVQGWDTQYF

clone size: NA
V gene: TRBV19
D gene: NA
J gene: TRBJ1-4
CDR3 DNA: TGTGCCAGTAGTATAGAGGAGGGTAACAATGAAAAACTGTTTTTT
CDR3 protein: CASSIEEGNNEKLFF

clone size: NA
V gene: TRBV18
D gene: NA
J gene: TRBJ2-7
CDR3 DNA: TGTGCCAGCTCACCAAGACAGAAACCCTACGAGCAGTACTTC
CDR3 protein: CASSPRQKPYEQYF

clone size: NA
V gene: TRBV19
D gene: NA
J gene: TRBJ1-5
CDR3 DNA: TGTGCCAGCCTAGACAGGTGGGGAAATCAGCCCCAGCATTTT
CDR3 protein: CASLDRWGNQPQHF

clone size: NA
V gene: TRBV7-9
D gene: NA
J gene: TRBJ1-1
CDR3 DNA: TGTGCCAGCAGCCCCTTGGGACACCTCAACACTGAAGCTTTCTTT
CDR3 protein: CASSPLGHLNTEAFF

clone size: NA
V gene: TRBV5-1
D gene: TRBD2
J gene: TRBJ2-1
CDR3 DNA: TGCGCCAGCAGCTTGGGTGGGACTAGCGGATCAGAGCAGTTCTTC
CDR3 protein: CASSLGGTSGSEQFF

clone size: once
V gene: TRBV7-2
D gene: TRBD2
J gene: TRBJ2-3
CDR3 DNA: TGTGCCAGCAGCTTTACCGCGGGGGGGACAGATACGCAGTATTTT
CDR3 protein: CASSFTAGGTDTQYF

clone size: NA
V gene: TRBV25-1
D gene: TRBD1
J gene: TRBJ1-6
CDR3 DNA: TGTGCCAGCCAAAGCGACAGGGTCCCAGGTAATCCCCTCCACTTT
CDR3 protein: CASQSDRVPGNPLHF

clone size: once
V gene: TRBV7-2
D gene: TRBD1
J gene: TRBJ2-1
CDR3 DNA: TGTGCCAGCAGCTTATCGGTCCGGTCGGGACAGGGTGAGCAGTTCTTC
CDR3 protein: CASSLSVRSGQGEQFF

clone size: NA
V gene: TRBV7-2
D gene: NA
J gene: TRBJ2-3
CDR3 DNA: TGTGCCAGCAGCTTAACAGGGATTTTTGATACGCAGTATTTT
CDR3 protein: CASSLTGIFDTQYF

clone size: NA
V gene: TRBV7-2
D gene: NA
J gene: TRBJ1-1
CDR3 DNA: TGTGCCAGCAGCGGACGTCCGGGAACTGAAGCTTTCTTT
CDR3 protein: CASSGRPGTEAFF

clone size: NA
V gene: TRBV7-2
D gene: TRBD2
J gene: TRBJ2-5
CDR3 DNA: TGTGCCAGCAGCGAGGGACTCTGGGGGGGGGCCCAGTACTTC
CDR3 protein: CASSEGLWGGAQYF

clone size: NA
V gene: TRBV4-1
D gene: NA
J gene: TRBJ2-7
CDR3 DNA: TGCGCCAGCAGCCAAGTTGGGGGGAGAAGGGACGAGCAGTACTTC
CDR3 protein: CASSQVGGRRDEQYF

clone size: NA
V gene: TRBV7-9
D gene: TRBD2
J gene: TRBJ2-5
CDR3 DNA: TGTTCCAGCAGCGTGGGGGGGAAAGAGACCCAGTACTTC
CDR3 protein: CSSSVGGKETQYF

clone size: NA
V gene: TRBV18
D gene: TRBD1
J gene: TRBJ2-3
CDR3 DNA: TGTGCCAGCTCACCACCGGTCGGCAGGGGGTTTGGCACAGATACGCAGTATTTT
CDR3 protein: CASSPPVGRGFGTDTQYF

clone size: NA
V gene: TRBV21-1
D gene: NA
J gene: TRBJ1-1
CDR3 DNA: TGTGCCAGCAGCAAAGGCAGGGGGCGCGGCCAAAACACTGAAGCTTTCTTT
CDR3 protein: CASSKGRGRGQNTEAFF

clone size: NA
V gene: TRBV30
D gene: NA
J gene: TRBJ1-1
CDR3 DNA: TGTGCCGAGACAGAAAACTTGAACACTGAAGCTTTCTTT
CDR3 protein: CAETENLNTEAFF

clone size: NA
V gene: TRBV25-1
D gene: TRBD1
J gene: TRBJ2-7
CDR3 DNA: TGTGCCAGCAGTGAGTTCGGGACAGGGGGCTCCGAGCAGTACTTC
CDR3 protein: CASSEFGTGGSEQYF

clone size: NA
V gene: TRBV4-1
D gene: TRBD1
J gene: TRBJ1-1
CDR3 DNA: TGCGCCAGCAGCCGCGGTGGAGGGACAGGGGGTAACACTGAAGCTTTCTTT
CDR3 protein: CASSRGGGTGGNTEAFF

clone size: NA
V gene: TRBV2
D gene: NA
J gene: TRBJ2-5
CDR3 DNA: TGTGCCAGCAGTGATGCCGGGGTGGAGACCCAGTACTTC
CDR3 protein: CASSDAGVETQYF

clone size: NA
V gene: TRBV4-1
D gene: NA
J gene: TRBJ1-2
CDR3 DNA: TGCGCCAGCAGCCCTACTGACAGGATCAACATCTATGGCTACACCTTC
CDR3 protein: CASSPTDRINIYGYTF

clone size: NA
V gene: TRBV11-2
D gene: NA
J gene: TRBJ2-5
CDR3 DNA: TGTGCCAGCAGTTCAGGAGGTGAGACCCAGTACTTC
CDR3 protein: CASSSGGETQYF

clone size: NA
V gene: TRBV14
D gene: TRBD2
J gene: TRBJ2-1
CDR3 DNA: TGTGCCAGCAGCCAATGGGGGCGGGAGGGCCAGAATGAGCAGTTCTTC
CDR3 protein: CASSQWGREGQNEQFF

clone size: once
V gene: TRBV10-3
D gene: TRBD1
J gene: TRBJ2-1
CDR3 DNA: TGTGCCATCAGCACCGGGACAGGGGGATCGGTGGTGCAGTTCTTC
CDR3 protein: CAISTGTGGSVVQFF

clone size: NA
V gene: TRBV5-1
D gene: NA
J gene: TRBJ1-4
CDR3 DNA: TGCGCCAGCAGCTTGGAAACCGGGAGCCAAAGGAAACTGTTTTTT
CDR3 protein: CASSLETGSQRKLFF

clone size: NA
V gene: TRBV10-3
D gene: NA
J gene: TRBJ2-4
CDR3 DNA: TGTGCCACCGGGGTAGCCAAAAACATTCAGTACTTC
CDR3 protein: CATGVAKNIQYF

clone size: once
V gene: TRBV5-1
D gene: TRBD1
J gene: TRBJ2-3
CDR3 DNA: TGCGCCAGCAGCCTTGCCGCGACAGGGGCGTTAGATACGCAGTATTTT
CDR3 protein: CASSLAATGALDTQYF

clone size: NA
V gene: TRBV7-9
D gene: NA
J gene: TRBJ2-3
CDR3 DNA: TGTGCCAGCAGCCATCGGGACAAGGCCACAGATACGCAGTATTTT
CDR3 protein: CASSHRDKATDTQYF

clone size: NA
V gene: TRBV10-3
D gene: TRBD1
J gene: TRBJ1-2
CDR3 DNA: TGTGCCATCAGTGTCGACAGGGGCAACTACACCTTC
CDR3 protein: CAISVDRGNYTF

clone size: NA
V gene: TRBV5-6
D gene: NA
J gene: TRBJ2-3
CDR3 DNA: TGTGCCAGCAGCGGGGCAGGAAGCACAGATACGCAGTATTTT
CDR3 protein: CASSGAGSTDTQYF

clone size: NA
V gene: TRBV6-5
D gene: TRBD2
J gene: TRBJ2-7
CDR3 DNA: TGTGCCAGCAGTTACTCGAGCGGGAACTACGAGCAGTACTTC
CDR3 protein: CASSYSSGNYEQYF

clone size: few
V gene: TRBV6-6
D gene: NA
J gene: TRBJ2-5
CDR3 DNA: TGTGCCAGCAGCCCCGGTCAGACCCAGTACTTC
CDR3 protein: CASSPGQTQYF

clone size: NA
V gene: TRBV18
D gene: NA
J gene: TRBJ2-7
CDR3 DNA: TGTGCCAGCTCACATACGGACAGTAACTACGAGCAGTACTTC
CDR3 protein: CASSHTDSNYEQYF

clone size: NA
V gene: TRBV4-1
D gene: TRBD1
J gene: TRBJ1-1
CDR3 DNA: TGCGCCAGCAGCCAGGGACAGGTAGGCACTGAAGCTTTCTTT
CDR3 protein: CASSQGQVGTEAFF

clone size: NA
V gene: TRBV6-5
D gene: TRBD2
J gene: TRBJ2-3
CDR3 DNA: TGTGCCAGCGGGATAGGGACTAGCGGTCTAGATACGCAGTATTTT
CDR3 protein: CASGIGTSGLDTQYF

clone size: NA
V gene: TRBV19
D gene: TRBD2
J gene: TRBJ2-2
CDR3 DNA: TGTGCCAGTAGTTCGGGAGGGCCCTCGGACACCGGGGAGCTGTTTTTT
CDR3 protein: CASSSGGPSDTGELFF

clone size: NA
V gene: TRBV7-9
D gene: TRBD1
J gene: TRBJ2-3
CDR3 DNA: TGTTCCAGCATCAAACAGGGGAAGGGTACGCAGTATTTT
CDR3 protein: CSSIKQGKGTQYF

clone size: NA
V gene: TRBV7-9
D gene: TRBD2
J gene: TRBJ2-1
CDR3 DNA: TGTTCCAGCAGCTTACGAAGCGGGATGGGGGGTGAGCAGTTCTTC
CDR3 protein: CSSSLRSGMGGEQFF

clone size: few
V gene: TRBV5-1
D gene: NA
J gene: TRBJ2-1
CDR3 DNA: TGCGCCAGCAGCTTGGACACCTCATCCTACAATGAGCAGTTCTTC
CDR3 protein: CASSLDTSSYNEQFF

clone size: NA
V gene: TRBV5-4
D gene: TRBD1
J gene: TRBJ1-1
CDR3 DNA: TGTGCCAGCAGCCAAAGGGACAGGGCGAACACTGAAGCTTTCTTT
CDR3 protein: CASSQRDRANTEAFF

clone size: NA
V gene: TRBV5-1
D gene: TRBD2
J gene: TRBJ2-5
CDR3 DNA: TGCGCCAGCAGCTTGGCGGAACTAGCGGGGGTGGGGTACCAAGAGACCCAGTACTTC
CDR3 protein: CASSLAELAGVGYQETQYF

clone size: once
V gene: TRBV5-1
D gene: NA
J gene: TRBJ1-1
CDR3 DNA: TGCGCCAGCAGCTTCGGGACTGAAGCTTTCTTT
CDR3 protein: CASSFGTEAFF

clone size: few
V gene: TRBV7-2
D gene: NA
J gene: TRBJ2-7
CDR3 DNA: TGTGCCAGCTCTACCTATTACGAGCAGTACTTC
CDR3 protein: CASSTYYEQYF

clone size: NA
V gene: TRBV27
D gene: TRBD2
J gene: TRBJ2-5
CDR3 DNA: TGTGCCAGCAGTTTATCTCCCAGCGGGGGGCAAGAGACCCAGTACTTC
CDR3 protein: CASSLSPSGGQETQYF

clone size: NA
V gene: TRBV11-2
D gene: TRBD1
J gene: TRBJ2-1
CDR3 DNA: TGTGCCAGCAGCCCAGGGGGCATCGGCAATGAGCAGTTCTTC
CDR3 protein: CASSPGGIGNEQFF

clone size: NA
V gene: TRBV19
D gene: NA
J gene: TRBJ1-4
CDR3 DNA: TGTGCCAGTGCTGTCCAAGGGGTGACTAATGAAAAACTGTTTTTT
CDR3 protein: CASAVQGVTNEKLFF